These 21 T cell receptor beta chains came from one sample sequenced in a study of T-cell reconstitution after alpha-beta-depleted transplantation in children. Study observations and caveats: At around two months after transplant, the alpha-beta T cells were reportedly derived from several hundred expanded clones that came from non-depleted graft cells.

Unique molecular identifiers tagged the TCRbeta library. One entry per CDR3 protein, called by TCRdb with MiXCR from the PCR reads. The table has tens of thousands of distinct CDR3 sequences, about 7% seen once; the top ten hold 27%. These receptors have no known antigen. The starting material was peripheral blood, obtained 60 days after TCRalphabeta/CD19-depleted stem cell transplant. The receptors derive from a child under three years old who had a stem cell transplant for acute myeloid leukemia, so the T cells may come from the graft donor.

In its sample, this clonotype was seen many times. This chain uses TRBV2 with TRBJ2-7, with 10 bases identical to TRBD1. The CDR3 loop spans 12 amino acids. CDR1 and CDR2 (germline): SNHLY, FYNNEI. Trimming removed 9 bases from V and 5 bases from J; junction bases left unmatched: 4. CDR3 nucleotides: TGTGCCAGGGGGACAGGGGACAACGAGCAGTACTTC. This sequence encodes CARGTGDNEQYF.

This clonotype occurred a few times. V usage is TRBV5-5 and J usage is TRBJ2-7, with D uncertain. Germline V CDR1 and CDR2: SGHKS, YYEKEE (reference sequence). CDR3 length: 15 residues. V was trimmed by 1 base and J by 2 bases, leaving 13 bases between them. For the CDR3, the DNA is TGTGCCAGCAGCTTGACCGGGTACAATCCCTACGAGCAGTACTTC. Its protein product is CASSLTGYNPYEQYF. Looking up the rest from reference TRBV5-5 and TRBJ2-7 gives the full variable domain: DAGVTQSPTHLIKTRGQQVTLRCSPISGHKSVSWYQQVLGQGPQFIFQYYEKEERGRGNFPDRFSARQFPNYSSELNVNALLLGDSALYLCASSLTGYNPYEQYFGPGTRLTVT.

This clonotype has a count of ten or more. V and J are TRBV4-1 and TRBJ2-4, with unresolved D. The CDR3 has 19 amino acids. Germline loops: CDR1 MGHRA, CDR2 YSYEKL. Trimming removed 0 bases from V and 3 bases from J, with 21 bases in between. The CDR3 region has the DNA TGCGCCAGCAGCCAAGATACGGCGGCCGCCGGAGTTATCAAAAACATTCAGTACTTC. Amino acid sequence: CASSQDTAAAGVIKNIQYF.

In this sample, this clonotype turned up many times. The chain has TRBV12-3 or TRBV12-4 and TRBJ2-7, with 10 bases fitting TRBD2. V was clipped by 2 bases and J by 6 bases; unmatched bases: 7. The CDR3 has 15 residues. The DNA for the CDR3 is TGTGCCAGCAGTTTATGGCTAGCGGGAGTTGGCGAGCAGTACTTC. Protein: CASSLWLAGVGEQYF.

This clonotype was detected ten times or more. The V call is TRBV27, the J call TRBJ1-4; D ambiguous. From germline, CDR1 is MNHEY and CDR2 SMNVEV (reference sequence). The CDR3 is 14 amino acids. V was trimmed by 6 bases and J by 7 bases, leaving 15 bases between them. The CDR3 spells CASRLRMRSEKLFF. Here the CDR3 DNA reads TGTGCCAGCAGGTTAAGGATGAGAAGTGAAAAACTGTTTTTT.

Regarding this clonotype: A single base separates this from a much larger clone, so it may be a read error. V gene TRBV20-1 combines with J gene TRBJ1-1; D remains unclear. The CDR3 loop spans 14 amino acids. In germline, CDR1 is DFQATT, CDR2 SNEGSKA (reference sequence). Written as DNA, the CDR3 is TGCTGTGCTAGAGCGGGAGGGTCTTTCACTGAAGCTTTCTTT. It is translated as CCARAGGSFTEAFF.

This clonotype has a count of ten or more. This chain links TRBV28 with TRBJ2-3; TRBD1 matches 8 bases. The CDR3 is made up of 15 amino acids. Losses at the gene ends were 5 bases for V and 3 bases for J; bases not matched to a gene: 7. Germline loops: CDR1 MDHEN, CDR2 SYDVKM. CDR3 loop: CASSLQGAKTDTQYF. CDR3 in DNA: TGTGCCAGCAGTCTCCAGGGGGCGAAAACAGATACGCAGTATTTT.

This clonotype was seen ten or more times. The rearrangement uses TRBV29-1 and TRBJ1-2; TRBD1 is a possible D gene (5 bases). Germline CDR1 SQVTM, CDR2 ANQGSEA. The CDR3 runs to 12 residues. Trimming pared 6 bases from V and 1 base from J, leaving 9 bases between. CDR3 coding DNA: TGCAGCGTGGGGACGGGTAACTATGGCTACACCTTC. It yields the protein CSVGTGNYGYTF.

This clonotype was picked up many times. CDR3 DNA: TGTGCCAGCAGTTACCGCGGACTAGCGGGATATACAGATACGCAGTATTTT. Protein sequence: CASSYRGLAGYTDTQYF. V and J are TRBV6-5 and TRBJ2-3; 12 bases match TRBD2. Germline values: CDR1 MNHEY, CDR2 SVGAGI. The V and J ends lost 2 bases and 3 bases, in that order; junction bases with no gene match: 6. There are 17 residues in the CDR3.

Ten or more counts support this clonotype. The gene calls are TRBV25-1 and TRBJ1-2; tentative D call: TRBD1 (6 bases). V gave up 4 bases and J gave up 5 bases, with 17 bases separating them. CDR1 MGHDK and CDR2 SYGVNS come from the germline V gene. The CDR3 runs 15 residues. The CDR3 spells CASSGGQGIWYGYTF. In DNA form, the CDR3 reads TGTGCCAGCAGTGGGGGGCAGGGGATCTGGTATGGCTACACCTTC.

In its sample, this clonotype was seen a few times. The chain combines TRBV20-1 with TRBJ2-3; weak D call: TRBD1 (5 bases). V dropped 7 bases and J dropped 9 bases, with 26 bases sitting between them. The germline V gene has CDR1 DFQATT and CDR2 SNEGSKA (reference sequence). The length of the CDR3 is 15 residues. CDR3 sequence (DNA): TGCAGTGGGGGCCTGCAAAAGGGCTTCAGAGGCACGCAGTATTTT. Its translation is CSGGLQKGFRGTQYF.

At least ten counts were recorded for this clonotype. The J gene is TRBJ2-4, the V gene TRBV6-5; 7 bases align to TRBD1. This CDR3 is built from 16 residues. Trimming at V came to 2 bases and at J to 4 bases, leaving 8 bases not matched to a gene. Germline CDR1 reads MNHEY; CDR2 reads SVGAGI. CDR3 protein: CASSYPPRDSKNIQYF. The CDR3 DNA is TGTGCCAGCAGTTACCCCCCCCGGGACAGTAAAAACATTCAGTACTTC.

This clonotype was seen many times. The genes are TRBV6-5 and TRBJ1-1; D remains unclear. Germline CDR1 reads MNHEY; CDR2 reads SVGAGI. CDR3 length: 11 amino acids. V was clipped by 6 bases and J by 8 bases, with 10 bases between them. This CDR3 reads CASSSGREAFF. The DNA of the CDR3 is TGTGCCAGCAGCTCGGGGAGGGAAGCTTTCTTT.

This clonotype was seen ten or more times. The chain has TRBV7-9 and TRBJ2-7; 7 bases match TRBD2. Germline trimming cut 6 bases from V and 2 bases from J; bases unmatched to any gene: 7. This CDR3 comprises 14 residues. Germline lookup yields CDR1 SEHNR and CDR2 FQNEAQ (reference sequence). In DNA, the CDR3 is TGTGCCAGCAGTAAAAGCGGGAAACCCTACGAGCAGTACTTC. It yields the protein CASSKSGKPYEQYF. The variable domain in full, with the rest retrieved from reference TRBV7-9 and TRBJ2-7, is DTGVSQNPRHKITKRGQNVTFRCDPISEHNRLYWYRQTLGQGPEFLTYFQNEAQLEKSRLLSDRFSAERPKGSFSTLEIQRTEQGDSAMYLCASSKSGKPYEQYFGPGTRLTVT.

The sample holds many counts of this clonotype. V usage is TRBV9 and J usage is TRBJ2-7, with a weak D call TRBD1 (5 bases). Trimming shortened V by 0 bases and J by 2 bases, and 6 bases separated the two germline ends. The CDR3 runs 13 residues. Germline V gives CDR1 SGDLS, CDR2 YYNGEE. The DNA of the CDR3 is TGTGCCAGCAGCGTAGAGACAGCCTACGAGCAGTACTTC. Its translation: CASSVETAYEQYF.

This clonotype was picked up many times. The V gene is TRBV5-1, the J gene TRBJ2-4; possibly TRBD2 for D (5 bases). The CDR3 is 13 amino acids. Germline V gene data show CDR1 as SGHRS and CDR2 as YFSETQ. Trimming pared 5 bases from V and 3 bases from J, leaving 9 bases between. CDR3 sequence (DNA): TGCGCCAGCAGAGGCGAGGGCAAAAACATTCAGTACTTC. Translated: CASRGEGKNIQYF.

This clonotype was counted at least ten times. The CDR3 coding sequence is TGTGCCAGCAGCTTAGGTAGTGGAAACACCATATATTTT. This gives the protein CASSLGSGNTIYF. The rearrangement uses TRBV7-2 and TRBJ1-3; D unresolved. Trimming removed 1 base from V and 3 bases from J, with 4 bases in between. This CDR3 is 13 amino acids long. The germline gives CDR1 SGHTA, CDR2 FQGNSA. Full variable domain (rest looked up from reference TRBV7-2 and TRBJ1-3): GAGVSQSPSNKVTEKGKDVELRCDPISGHTALYWYRQSLGQGLEFLIYFQGNSAPDKSGLPSDRFSAERTGGSVSTLTIQRTQQEDSAVYLCASSLGSGNTIYFGEGSWLTVV.

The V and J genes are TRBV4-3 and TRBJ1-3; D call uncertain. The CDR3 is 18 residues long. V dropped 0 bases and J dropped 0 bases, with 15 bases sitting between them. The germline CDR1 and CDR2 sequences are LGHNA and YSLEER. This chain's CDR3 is CASSQDVLGLTSGNTIYF. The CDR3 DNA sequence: TGCGCCAGCAGCCAAGATGTTTTAGGGCTCACCTCTGGAAACACCATATATTTT.

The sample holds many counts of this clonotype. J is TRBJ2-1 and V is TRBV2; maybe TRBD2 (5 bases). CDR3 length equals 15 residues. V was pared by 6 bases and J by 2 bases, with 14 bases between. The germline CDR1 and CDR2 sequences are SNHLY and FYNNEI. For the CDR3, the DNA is TGTGCCAGCAGGGACTCTTCACCCCCCTACAATGAGCAGTTCTTC. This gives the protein CASRDSSPPYNEQFF.

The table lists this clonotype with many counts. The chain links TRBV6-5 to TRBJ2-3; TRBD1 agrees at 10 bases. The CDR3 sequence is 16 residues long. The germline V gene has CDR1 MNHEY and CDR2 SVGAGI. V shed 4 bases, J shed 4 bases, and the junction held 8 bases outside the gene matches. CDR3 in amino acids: CASSSRDRGGADTQYF. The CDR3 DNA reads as TGTGCCAGCAGTTCCCGGGACAGGGGAGGCGCAGATACGCAGTATTTT.

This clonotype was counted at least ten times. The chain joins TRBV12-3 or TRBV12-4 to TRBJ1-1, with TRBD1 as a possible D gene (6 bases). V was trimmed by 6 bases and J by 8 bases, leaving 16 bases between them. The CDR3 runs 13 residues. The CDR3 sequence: CASRGDRGAEAFF. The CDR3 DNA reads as TGTGCCAGCAGGGGGGACCGGGGGGCCGAAGCTTTCTTT.